The 12 T cell receptor beta chains below were found in one sample sequenced in a study of Graves' ophthalmopathy and Graves' hyperthyroidism (dated by TCRdb to the late 2010s). This sample was sequenced with an Illumina HiSeq 2000. For repertoire sequencing, the TCR beta CDR3 regions were amplified from RNA transcripts. The first round was an RT-PCR using HTBI primers with the Qiagen OneStep RT-PCR kit, and this first round was followed by a second-round multiplex PCR, then size selection and purification. TCRdb reran the public reads through fastp at Q25 and MiXCR, keeping productive beta chains. Identical CDR3 protein sequences are pooled into one entry, listed with their most common genes and DNA. The sample table shows about 400,000 distinct CDR3 sequences, and around 16% are seen once. The top ten hold 1.6% of the sample. The sequencing input was peripheral blood. The receptor source for this set is a woman aged 18-29 years with Graves' ophthalmopathy. Donor details come from another sample of the same person, matched by shared clones.

The chain recombines TRBV6-1 with TRBJ1-2; 9 nucleotides line up with TRBD1. This CDR3 is 15 amino acids long. The V gene end was trimmed by 4 bases and the J gene end by 7 bases; junction bases not matched to a gene: 10. The V gene's germline CDR1 is MNHNS and CDR2 SASEGT. The CDR3 nucleotides read TGTGCCAGCAGTGCGACCGGACAGGGGTCCCGTGGCTACACCTTC. Translation: CASSATGQGSRGYTF.

In this sample, this clonotype turned up many times. The chain combines TRBV6-2 or TRBV6-3 with TRBJ2-7, with D possibly being TRBD1 or TRBD2 (5 bases each). The V end was cut by 4 bases, the J end by 2 bases, with 9 bases between. The CDR3 covers 13 residues. CDR1 MNHEY and CDR2 SVGEGT come from the germline V gene. As DNA, the CDR3 is TGTGCCAGCAGTTGGGACCCGGCCTACGAGCAGTACTTC. This encodes CASSWDPAYEQYF.

Ten or more counts support this clonotype. The chain has TRBV27 and TRBJ1-1; unclear D gene. The CDR3 sequence is 15 residues long. The ends were cut back, 5 bases at V and 5 bases at J, with 18 bases in the middle. Germline CDR1 is MNHEY and CDR2 is SMNVEV (reference sequence). The CDR3 coding sequence is TGTGCCAGCAGTAACAGATCGGTAAAGTGGACTGAAGCTTTCTTT. Its translation is CASSNRSVKWTEAFF.

The CDR3 is CASSPYQGGVNTEAFF. The CDR3 bases are TGTGCCAGCTCACCCTATCAGGGGGGGGTGAACACTGAAGCTTTCTTT. The chain combines TRBV18 with TRBJ1-1; TRBD1 agrees at 7 bases. In germline, CDR1 is KGHSH, CDR2 LQKENI. The CDR3 runs 16 residues. Germline trimming cut 3 bases from V and 0 bases from J; bases unmatched to any gene: 7.

This clonotype was recorded at least ten times. The chain uses TRBV19 and TRBJ1-1; D gene uncertain. CDR1 and CDR2 from the germline V gene are LNHDA and SQIVND (reference sequence). Trimming shortened V by 4 bases and J by 4 bases, and 10 bases separated the two germline ends. The CDR3 is made up of 13 amino acids. CDR3 amino acids: CASSTDGLTEAFF. CDR3 in DNA: TGTGCCAGTAGTACGGACGGCCTCACTGAAGCTTTCTTT.

This clonotype appeared many times. A read error may account for a junction end that differs from germline. The chain uses TRBV7-3 and TRBJ1-6; a weak D match, TRBD1 (6 bases). Germline CDR1 and CDR2: SGHTA and FQGTGA. The CDR3 has 16 amino acids. For the CDR3, the DNA is TGCGCCAGCAGCTTAAGGGGCGGAGGGGGAAGTTCACCCCTCCACTTT. It yields the protein CASSLRGGGGSSPLHF.

The V call is TRBV28, the J call TRBJ1-1; the D gene is possibly TRBD1 (5 bases). From germline, CDR1 is MDHEN and CDR2 SYDVKM. This CDR3 contains 13 residues. Trimming left V 5 bases short and J 5 bases short, with 12 bases between. CDR3 residues: CASSVGRETEAFF. CDR3 coding DNA: TGTGCCAGCAGTGTGGGACGGGAGACTGAAGCTTTCTTT.

The gene calls are TRBV3-1 and TRBJ2-7; no reliable D call. CDR3 length equals 13 residues. The germline CDR1 and CDR2 sequences are LGHDT and YNNKEL (reference sequence). V was trimmed by 1 base and J by 9 bases, leaving 13 bases between them. CDR3 in amino acids: CASSQGGGIGQYF. For the CDR3, the DNA is TGTGCCAGCAGCCAAGGAGGTGGAATTGGGCAGTACTTC.

The sample holds many counts of this clonotype. V gene TRBV7-8 combines with J gene TRBJ2-2; D might be TRBD2 (7 bases). This CDR3 is built from 15 residues. Germline V CDR1 and CDR2: SGHVS, FQNEAQ. The V end was cut by 4 bases, the J end by 7 bases, with 16 bases between. DNA for the CDR3: TGTGCCAGCAGCTCGGGACCGAGGGGGGGCGGGGAGCTGTTTTTT. This gives the protein CASSSGPRGGGELFF.

This clonotype was found many times. This chain joins TRBV2 and TRBJ1-2; D is perhaps TRBD1 (5 bases). Per the germline V gene, CDR1 is SNHLY and CDR2 is FYNNEI. The CDR3 length is 15 residues. V lost 2 bases and J lost 4, with 14 bases in between. CDR3 sequence (DNA): TGTGCCAGCAGTGAAATACGCAGGGTCGCCTATGGCTACACCTTC. It yields the protein CASSEIRRVAYGYTF.

This clonotype came up many times. The chain uses TRBV5-1 and TRBJ2-7, with a possible D match to TRBD2 (5 bases). Germline V CDR1 and CDR2: SGHRS, YFSETQ. Trimming removed 1 base at V and 0 bases at J, with 8 bases between. CDR3 length: 14 amino acids. CDR3 nucleotide sequence: TGCGCCAGCAGCTTGTACGGGGACTCCTACGAGCAGTACTTC. As protein: CASSLYGDSYEQYF.

There are many counts of this clonotype. The chain recombines TRBV20-1 with TRBJ2-7, with D hard to call. The CDR3 runs 11 residues. V was pared by 4 bases and J by 8 bases, with 12 bases between. CDR1 and CDR2 (germline): DFQATT, SNEGSKA (reference sequence). This chain's CDR3 is CSATRGRKQYF. CDR3 nucleotide sequence: TGCAGTGCTACCCGTGGCCGAAAGCAGTACTTC.